This TCR beta chain was observed in a study of beta chain features in type 1 diabetes. Study conclusions and caveats: All four CD4+ subsets from Type 1 diabetes patients carried moderately but significantly shorter TCRB CDR3s.

With respect to this clone: Its antigen is not known.

Sequenced material consisted of expressed TCRB transcripts (all of the isolated RNA was reverse transcribed). Clones were read by immunoSEQ multiplex PCR, and TCRdb kept only the in-frame ones, dropping some. The data show more than 550,000 clones, around 15% seen once. Per the germline V gene, CDR1 is SGHRS and CDR2 is YFSETQ. This CDR3 has 15 amino acids. Losses at the gene ends were 3 bases for V and 4 bases for J; bases not matched to a gene: 4. The clonotype comes from a man younger than 30 with type 1 diabetes. This sequence joins TRBV5-1 and TRBJ2-1; 10 bases line up with TRBD2. What was sequenced was naive CD4+ T cells from blood. The CDR3 DNA is TGCGCCAGCAGCTCTAGCGGGGGAGCATACAATGAGCAGTTCTTC. Translated, it gives CASSSSGGAYNEQFF.